A selection of T cell receptor beta chains follows, all from one sample in a study of OX40 agonist ivuxolimab in advanced cancers. The method was immunoSEQ multiplex PCR; TCRdb's version includes in-frame clones alone and lacks a portion of them. The profile shows tens of thousands of clones, roughly 80% of them singletons. Material: CD4+ or CD8+ T cells sorted from blood, obtained in a trial of the OX40 agonist ivuxolimab. Source of these receptors: an adult with an advanced solid tumor such as melanoma, head and neck, liver or kidney cancer. The CDR3 runs from the conserved cysteine through the conserved F or W. The D gene is left open where the match is weak. A clone size is listed for some rows: how often the clone was seen (once, few, many), or a class if it is expanded.

V	D	J	size	DNA	CDR3
TRBV5-1	NA	TRBJ2-3	NA	TGCGCCAGCAGCTCACAGGGCCCTGGCACAGATACGCAGTATTTT	CASSSQGPGTDTQYF
TRBV10-3	NA	TRBJ2-3	NA	TGTGCCATCAGTGCTACGGAAGATACGCAGTATTTT	CAISATEDTQYF
TRBV5-1	NA	TRBJ1-6	NA	TGCGCCAGCCGGGACGGAGATAATTCACCCCTCCACTTT	CASRDGDNSPLHF
TRBV5-8	TRBD2	TRBJ2-7	NA	TGTGCCAGCAGCTTTTTGCCTAGCGGGAGCCCCAGCTCCTACGAGCAGTACTTC	CASSFLPSGSPSSYEQYF
TRBV7-2	NA	TRBJ1-2	NA	TGTGCCAGCAGCTTAGCGCTCTTAGGGGAAAGCTTC	CASSLALLGESF
TRBV7-3	TRBD2	TRBJ2-2	few	TGTGCCAGCAGCTTAAAAGGGAAGGCTAGCGGGCGTACCGGGGAGCTGTTTTTT	CASSLKGKASGRTGELFF
TRBV25-1	TRBD1	TRBJ1-6	NA	TGTGCCAGCAACCGGGACAGCTATAATTCACCCCTCCACTTT	CASNRDSYNSPLHF
TRBV2	NA	TRBJ2-3	NA	TGTGCCAGCAGCTTGGTGACGAGCACAGATACGCAGTATTTT	CASSLVTSTDTQYF
TRBV5-1	TRBD1	TRBJ1-1	NA	TGCGCCAGCAGCCGAGGGGCACAGGGGGACACTGAAGCTTTCTTT	CASSRGAQGDTEAFF
TRBV5-5	NA	TRBJ2-3	NA	TGTGCCAGCAGCTTTGAGTTAAAGGATACGCAGTATTTT	CASSFELKDTQYF
TRBV7-9	TRBD2	TRBJ2-1	NA	TGTGCCAGCAGCTCGGGACTAGCGGGAGAGTGTGAGCAGTTCTTC	CASSSGLAGECEQFF
TRBV29-1	NA	TRBJ1-5	NA	TGCAGCGTCTTGGGGGACGGGGATCAGCCCCAGCATTTT	CSVLGDGDQPQHF
TRBV9	NA	TRBJ2-3	NA	TGTGCCAGCAGCCCTCAGACAGGCACAGATACGCAGTATTTT	CASSPQTGTDTQYF
TRBV7-2	NA	TRBJ2-7	many	TGTGCCAGCAGCCGGGACTTTAACTCCTACGAGCAGTACTTC	CASSRDFNSYEQYF
TRBV7-3	NA	TRBJ1-1	NA	TGTGCCAGCAGCCCCACTAGGAACACTGAAGCTTTCTTT	CASSPTRNTEAFF
TRBV29-1	NA	TRBJ1-2	NA	TGCAGCGCCGGGTCTATCTATGGCTACACCTTC	CSAGSIYGYTF
TRBV4-3	NA	TRBJ1-2	NA	TGCGCCAGCAGCCAAGCGGCGGATAACTATGGCTACACCTTC	CASSQAADNYGYTF
TRBV11-1	NA	TRBJ2-1	NA	TGTGCCAGCAGCTTAGAGGCGGCCTCCTACAATGAGCAGTTCTTC	CASSLEAASYNEQFF
TRBV18	NA	TRBJ2-1	NA	TGTGCCAGCTCATCTCTATGGGAGCAGTTCTTC	CASSSLWEQFF
TRBV6-5	NA	TRBJ2-3	once	TGTGCCAGCAGTTACAGACAGACAGATACGCAGTATTTT	CASSYRQTDTQYF
TRBV11-3	TRBD1	TRBJ2-5	NA	TGTGCCAGCAGCGAGGGAGGACAGGGCTTCGGAGAGACCCAGTACTTC	CASSEGGQGFGETQYF
TRBV11-3	TRBD2	TRBJ2-2	once	TGTGCCAGCAGCTCTCAGACTAGCGGGCAGACCGGGGAGCTGTTTTTT	CASSSQTSGQTGELFF
TRBV19	NA	TRBJ2-1	NA	TGTGCCAGTAGTTATATTACCGGTGTCTCCTACAATGAGCAGTTCTTC	CASSYITGVSYNEQFF
TRBV5-1	TRBD1	TRBJ2-3	NA	TGCGCCAGCAGCTTGGGACAGGGGGCCACAGATACGCAGTATTTT	CASSLGQGATDTQYF
TRBV19	NA	TRBJ2-3	NA	TGTGCCAGTAGTCCACAGGCAGATACGCAGTATTTT	CASSPQADTQYF
TRBV5-4	TRBD2	TRBJ2-3	NA	TGTGCCAGCAGCATGACTAGCGGAGGCCGCACAGATACGCAGTATTTT	CASSMTSGGRTDTQYF
TRBV18	TRBD2	TRBJ2-1	NA	TGTGCCAGCTCACCAATAGCGGGAGGGCCTCTGGATGAGCAGTTCTTC	CASSPIAGGPLDEQFF
TRBV7-2	NA	TRBJ1-2	NA	TGTGCCAGCAGCATTGCCCGAGCAGCAACCTATGGCTACACCTTC	CASSIARAATYGYTF